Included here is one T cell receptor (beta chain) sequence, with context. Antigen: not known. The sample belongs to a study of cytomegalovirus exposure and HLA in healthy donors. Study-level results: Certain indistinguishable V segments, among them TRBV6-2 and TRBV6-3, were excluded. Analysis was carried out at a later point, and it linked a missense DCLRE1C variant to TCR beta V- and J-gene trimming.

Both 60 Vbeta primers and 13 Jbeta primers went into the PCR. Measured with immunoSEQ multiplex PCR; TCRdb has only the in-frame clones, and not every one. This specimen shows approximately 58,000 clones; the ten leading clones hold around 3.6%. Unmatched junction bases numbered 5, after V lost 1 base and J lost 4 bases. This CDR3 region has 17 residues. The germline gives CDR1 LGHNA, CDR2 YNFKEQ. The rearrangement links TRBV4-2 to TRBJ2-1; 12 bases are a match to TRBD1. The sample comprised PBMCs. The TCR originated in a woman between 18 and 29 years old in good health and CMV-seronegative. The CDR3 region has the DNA TGTGCCAGCAGCCAAGGGGACAGGGGGCAAATTTACAATGAGCAGTTCTTC. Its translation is CASSQGDRGQIYNEQFF.